This TCR beta chain was documented in a study of human T cells and chemical hapten exposure. For the study at large: In the sensitization step, 2% DPC was placed on about 2 cm by about 2 cm of upper inner arm skin.

CDR3 length equals 13 residues. From germline, CDR1 is SEHNR and CDR2 FQNEAQ (reference sequence). The V gene end was trimmed by 5 bases and the J gene end by 5 bases; junction bases not matched to a gene: 5. TCRdb re-analysed the RACE reads in MiXCR, keeping a single row per CDR3 protein. The sample lists 150,000 to 200,000 distinct CDR3 sequences; about a quarter were seen once. This clonotype occurred a few times. Antigen unknown. Time point specified: patch test 3, about 24 weeks after DPC sensitization. Stated treatment: therapeutic diphenylcyclopropenone sensitization with weekly scalp DPC. Whole-study results and caveats: Versus controls, significantly more large CDR3 similarity clusters arose from expanded TCRs. TCRs at a frequency above 1 in 1000 stayed unchanged with DPC sensitization. Alopecia in the donors means their immune response may deviate from healthy people's.

The genes are TRBV7-9 and TRBJ1-2, with 7 bases aligning to TRBD1. The material sequenced was whole blood, taken in connection with sensitization to the hapten diphenylcyclopropenone (DPC). The TCR was taken from a woman in her late teens or twenties with alopecia areata. Some clones in this sample may be carry-over from other donors' samples. The CDR3 region has the DNA TGTGCCAGCAGCCCGGGACAGTTATATGGCTACACCTTC. Protein: CASSPGQLYGYTF.